The following is a T cell receptor beta chain sequence with its context. Residents of 24 US areas, aged 18 to 89 years, made up the participants. Cohort 3 donors counted as recovered after two negative PCRs, clearance, or resolved symptoms. The data were obtained in a study of blood T cell repertoires in COVID-19. About the study: In each case, the material was cDNA or gDNA derived from T cells, B-cell-depleted T cells, or PBMCs.

Per the original methods: Reference gene primers were amplified, and this amplification served to estimate nucleated cell counts. Generated by immunoSEQ multiplex PCR, the TCRdb table keeps only in-frame clones and is missing some. That table gives V, J and clone size, and the DNA gave D and trimming. Here the sample spans under 450,000 clones, 87% being singletons. There are 15 residues in the CDR3. Germline V gives CDR1 LGHDT, CDR2 YNNKEL (reference sequence). The V end was cut by 5 bases, the J end by 0 bases, with 13 bases between. The sample was PBMCs or T cells enriched from blood (not recorded which). The chain links TRBV3-1 (or the pseudogene TRBV3-2) to TRBJ1-1; maybe TRBD1 (5 bases). The source of this sequence is a young man who had recovered from COVID-19. The CDR3 loop is CASSSPGRVNTEAFF. DNA for the CDR3: TGTGCCAGCAGCTCCCCGGGCAGGGTGAACACTGAAGCTTTCTTT.